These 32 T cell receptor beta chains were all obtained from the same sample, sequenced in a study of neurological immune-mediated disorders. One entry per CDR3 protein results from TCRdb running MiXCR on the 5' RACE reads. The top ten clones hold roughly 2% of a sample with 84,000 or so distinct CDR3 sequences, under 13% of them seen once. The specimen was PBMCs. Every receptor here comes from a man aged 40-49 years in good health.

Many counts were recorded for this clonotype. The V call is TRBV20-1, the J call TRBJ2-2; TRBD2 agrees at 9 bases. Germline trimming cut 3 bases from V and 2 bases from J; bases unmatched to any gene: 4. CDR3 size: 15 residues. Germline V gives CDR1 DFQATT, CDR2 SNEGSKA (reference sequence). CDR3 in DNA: TGCAGTGCTAGCGTAGCGGGGGACAACACCGGGGAGCTGTTTTTT. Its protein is CSASVAGDNTGELFF.

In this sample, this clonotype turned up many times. The CDR3 sequence is CASSLPDYEQYF. DNA of the CDR3: TGTGCCAGCAGTCTCCCGGACTACGAGCAGTACTTC. The rearrangement uses TRBV12-3 or TRBV12-4 and TRBJ2-7; no reliable D call. Trimming left V 5 bases short and J 3 bases short, with 8 bases between. The CDR3 extends over 12 amino acids.

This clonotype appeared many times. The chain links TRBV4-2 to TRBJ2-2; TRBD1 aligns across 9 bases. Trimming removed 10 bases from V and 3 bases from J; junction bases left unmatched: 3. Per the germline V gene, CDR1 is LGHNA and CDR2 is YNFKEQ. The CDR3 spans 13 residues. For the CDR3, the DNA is TGTGCCACCCGGGACAGGGACACCGGGGAGCTGTTTTTT. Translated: CATRDRDTGELFF.

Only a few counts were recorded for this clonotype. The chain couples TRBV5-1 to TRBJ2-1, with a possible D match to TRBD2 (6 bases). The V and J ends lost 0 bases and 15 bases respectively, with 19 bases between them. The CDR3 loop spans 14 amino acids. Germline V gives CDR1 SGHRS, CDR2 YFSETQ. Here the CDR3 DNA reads TGCGCCAGCAGCTTGGGGGGGGAACGAACTTCGGGGTTCTTC. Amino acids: CASSLGGERTSGFF.

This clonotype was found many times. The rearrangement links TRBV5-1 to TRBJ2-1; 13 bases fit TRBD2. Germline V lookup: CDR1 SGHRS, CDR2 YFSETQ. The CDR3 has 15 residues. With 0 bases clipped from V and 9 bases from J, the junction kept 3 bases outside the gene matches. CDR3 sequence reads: CASSLGLAGGSEQFF. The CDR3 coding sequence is TGCGCCAGCAGCTTGGGACTAGCGGGAGGAAGTGAGCAGTTCTTC.

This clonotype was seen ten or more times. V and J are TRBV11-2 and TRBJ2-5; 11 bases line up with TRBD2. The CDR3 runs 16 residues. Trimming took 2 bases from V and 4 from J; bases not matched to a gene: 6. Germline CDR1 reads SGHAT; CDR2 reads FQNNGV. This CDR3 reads CASSLNSGGAGETQYF. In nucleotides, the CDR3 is TGTGCCAGCAGCTTAAATAGCGGGGGGGCGGGAGAGACCCAGTACTTC.

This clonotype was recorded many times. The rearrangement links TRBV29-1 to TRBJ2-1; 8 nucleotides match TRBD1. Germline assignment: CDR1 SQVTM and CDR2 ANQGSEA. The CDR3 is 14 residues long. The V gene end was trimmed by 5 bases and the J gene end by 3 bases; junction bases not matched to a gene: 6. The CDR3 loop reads CSVKTGALYNEQFF. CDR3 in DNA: TGCAGCGTTAAGACAGGGGCCCTCTACAATGAGCAGTTCTTC.

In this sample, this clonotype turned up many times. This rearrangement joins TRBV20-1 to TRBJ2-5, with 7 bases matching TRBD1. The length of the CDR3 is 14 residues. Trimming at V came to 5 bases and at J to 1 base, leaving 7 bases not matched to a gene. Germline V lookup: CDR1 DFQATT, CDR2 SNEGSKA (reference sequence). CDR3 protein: CSAVDRYIQETQYF. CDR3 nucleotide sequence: TGCAGTGCTGTGGACAGGTATATCCAAGAGACCCAGTACTTC.

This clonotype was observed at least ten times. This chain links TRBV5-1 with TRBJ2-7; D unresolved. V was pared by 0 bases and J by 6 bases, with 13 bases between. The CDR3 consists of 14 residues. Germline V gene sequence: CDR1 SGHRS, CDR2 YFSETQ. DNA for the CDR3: TGCGCCAGCAGCTTGGCCCCCGGTCAGTCCGAGCAGTACTTC. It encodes CASSLAPGQSEQYF. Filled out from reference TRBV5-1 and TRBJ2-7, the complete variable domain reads KAGVTQTPRYLIKTRGQQVTLSCSPISGHRSVSWYQQTPGQGLQFLFEYFSETQRNKGNFPGRFSGRQFSNSRSEMNVSTLELGDSALYLCASSLAPGQSEQYFGPGTRLTVT.

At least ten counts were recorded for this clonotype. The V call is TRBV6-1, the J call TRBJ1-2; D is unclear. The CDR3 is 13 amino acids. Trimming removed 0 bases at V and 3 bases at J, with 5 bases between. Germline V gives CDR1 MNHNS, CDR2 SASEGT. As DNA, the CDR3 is TGTGCCAGCAGTGAAGCGGGCCACTATGGCTACACCTTC. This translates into CASSEAGHYGYTF.

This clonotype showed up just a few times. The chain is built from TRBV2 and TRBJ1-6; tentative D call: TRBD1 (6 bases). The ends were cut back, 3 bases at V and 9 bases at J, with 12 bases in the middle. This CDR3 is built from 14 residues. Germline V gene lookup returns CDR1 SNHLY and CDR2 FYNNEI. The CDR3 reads CASSDTGRISPLHF. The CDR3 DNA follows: TGTGCCAGCAGTGACACAGGGCGTATTTCACCCCTCCACTTT.

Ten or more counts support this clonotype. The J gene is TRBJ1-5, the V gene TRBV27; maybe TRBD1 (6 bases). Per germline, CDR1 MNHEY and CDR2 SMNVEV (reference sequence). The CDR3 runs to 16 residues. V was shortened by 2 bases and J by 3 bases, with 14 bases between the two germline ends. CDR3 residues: CASSLKAGGPNQPQHF. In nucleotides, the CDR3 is TGTGCCAGCAGTTTAAAAGCGGGGGGCCCCAATCAGCCCCAGCATTTT.

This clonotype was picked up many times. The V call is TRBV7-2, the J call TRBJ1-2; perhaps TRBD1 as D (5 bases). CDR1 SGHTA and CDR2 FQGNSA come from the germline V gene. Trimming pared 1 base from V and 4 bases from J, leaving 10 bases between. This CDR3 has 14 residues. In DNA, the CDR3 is TGTGCCAGCAGCTTAGGGGACTCTTTCTATGGCTACACCTTC. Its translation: CASSLGDSFYGYTF.

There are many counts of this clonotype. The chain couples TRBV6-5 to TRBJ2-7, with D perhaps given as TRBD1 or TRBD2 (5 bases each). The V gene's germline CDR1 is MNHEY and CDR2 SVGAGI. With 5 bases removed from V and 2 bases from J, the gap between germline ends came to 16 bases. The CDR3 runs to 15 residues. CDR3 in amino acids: CASSKNRDGTYEQYF. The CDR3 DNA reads TGTGCCAGCAGTAAAAACCGGGACGGGACCTACGAGCAGTACTTC.

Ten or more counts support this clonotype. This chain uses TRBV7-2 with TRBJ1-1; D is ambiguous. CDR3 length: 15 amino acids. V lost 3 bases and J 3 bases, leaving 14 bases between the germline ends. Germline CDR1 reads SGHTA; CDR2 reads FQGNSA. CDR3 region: CASSLLVDGYTEAFF. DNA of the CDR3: TGTGCCAGCAGCTTGTTAGTGGACGGCTACACTGAAGCTTTCTTT. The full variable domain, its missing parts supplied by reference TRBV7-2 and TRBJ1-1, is GAGVSQSPSNKVTEKGKDVELRCDPISGHTALYWYRQSLGQGLEFLIYFQGNSAPDKSGLPSDRFSAERTGGSVSTLTIQRTQQEDSAVYLCASSLLVDGYTEAFFGQGTRLTVV.

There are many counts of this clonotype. As DNA, the CDR3 is TGTGCCAGCAGCCAAGCACTAGCGGGGTCCTACGAGCAGTACTTC. Protein: CASSQALAGSYEQYF. V is TRBV14 and J is TRBJ2-7, with 10 bases aligning to TRBD2. The CDR3 is made up of 15 amino acids. V was clipped by 1 base and J by 1 base; unmatched bases: 1. Germline V gene data show CDR1 as SGHDN and CDR2 as FVKESK.

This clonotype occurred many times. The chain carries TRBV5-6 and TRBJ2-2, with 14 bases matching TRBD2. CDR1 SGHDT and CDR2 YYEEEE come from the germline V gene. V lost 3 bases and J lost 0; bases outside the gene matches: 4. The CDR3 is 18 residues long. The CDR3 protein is CASSWGLAGAPNTGELFF. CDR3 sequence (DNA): TGTGCCAGCAGCTGGGGACTAGCGGGGGCCCCGAACACCGGGGAGCTGTTTTTT.

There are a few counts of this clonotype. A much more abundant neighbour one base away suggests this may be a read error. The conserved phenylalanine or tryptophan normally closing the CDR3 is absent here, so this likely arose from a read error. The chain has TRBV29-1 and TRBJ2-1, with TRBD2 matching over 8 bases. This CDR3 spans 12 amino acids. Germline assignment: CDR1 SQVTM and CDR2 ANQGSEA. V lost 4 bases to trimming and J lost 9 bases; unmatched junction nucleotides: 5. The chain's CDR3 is CSVVRGGPEQFL. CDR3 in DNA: TGCAGCGTTGTTCGGGGGGGCCCTGAGCAGTTCCTC.

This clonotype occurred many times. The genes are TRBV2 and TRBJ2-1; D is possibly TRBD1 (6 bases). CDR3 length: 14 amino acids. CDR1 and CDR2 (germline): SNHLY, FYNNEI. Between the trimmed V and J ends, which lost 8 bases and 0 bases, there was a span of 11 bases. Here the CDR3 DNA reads TGTGCCAGCGGGGGCTCTAACTCCTACAATGAGCAGTTCTTC. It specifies CASGGSNSYNEQFF.

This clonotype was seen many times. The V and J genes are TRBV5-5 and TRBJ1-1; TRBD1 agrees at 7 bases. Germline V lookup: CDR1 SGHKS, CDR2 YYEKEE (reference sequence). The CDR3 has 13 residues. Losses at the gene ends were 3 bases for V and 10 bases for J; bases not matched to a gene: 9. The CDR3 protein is CASSSRQGLGAFF. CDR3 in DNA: TGTGCCAGCAGCTCAAGACAGGGTTTGGGAGCTTTCTTT.

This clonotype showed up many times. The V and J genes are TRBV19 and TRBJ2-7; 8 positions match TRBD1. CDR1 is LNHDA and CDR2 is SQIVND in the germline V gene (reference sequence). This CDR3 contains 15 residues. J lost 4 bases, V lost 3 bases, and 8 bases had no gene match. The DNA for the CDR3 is TGTGCCAGTAGTATTCAGCGGACAGGGCCTTACGAGCAGTACTTC. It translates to CASSIQRTGPYEQYF. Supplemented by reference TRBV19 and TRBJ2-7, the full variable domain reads DGGITQSPKYLFRKEGQNVTLSCEQNLNHDAMYWYRQDPGQGLRLIYYSQIVNDFQKGDIAEGYSVSREKKESFPLTVTSAQKNPTAFYLCASSIQRTGPYEQYFGPGTRLTVT.

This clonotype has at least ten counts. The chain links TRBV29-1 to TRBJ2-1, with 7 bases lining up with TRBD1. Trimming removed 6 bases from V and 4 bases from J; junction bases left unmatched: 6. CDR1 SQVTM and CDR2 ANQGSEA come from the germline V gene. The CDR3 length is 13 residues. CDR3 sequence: CSVSRDRYNEQFF. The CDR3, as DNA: TGCAGCGTGAGCCGGGACAGATACAATGAGCAGTTCTTC.

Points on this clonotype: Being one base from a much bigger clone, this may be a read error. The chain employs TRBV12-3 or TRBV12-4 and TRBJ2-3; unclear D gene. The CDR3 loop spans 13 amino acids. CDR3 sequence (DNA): TGTACCAGCAGTGGGTTAAGCACAGATACGCAGTATTTT. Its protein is CTSSGLSTDTQYF.

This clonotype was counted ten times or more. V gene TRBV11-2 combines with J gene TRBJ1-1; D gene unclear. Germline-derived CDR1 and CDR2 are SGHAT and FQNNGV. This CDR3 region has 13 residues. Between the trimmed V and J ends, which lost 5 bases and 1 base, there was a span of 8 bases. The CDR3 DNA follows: TGTGCCAGCAGCCCAAACAGGAACACTGAAGCTTTCTTT. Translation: CASSPNRNTEAFF.

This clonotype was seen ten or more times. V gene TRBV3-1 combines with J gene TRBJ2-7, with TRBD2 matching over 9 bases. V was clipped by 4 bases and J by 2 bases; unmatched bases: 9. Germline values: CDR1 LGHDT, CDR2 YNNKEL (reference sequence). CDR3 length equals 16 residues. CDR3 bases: TGTGCCAGCAGCCCCCTTGGCGCGGGGGGGGCCTACGAGCAGTACTTC. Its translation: CASSPLGAGGAYEQYF.

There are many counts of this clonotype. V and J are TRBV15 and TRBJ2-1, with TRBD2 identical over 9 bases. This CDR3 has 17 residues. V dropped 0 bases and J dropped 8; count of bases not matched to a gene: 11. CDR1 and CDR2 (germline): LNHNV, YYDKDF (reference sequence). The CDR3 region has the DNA TGTGCCACCAGCAGAGATCTGGCGGGAGGGCCAAGGGATGAGCAGTTCTTC. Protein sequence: CATSRDLAGGPRDEQFF.

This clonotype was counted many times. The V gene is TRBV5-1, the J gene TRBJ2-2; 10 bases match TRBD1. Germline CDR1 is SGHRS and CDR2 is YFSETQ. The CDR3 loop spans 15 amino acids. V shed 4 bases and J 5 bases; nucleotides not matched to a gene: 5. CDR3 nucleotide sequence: TGCGCCAGCAGCCCGGGACAGGGGTTTACCGGGGAGCTGTTTTTT. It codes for CASSPGQGFTGELFF.

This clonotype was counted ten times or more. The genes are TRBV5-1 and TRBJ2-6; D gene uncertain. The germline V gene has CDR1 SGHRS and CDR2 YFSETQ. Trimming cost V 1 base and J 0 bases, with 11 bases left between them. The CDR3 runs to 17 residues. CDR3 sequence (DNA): TGCGCCAGCAGCTTGAAGGGTCCTCCCTCTGGGGCCAACGTCCTGACTTTC. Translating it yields CASSLKGPPSGANVLTF.

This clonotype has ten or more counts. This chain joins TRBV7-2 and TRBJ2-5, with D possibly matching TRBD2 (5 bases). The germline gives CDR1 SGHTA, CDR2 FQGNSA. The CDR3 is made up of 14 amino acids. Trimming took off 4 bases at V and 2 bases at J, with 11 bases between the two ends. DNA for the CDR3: TGTGCCAGCAGCTCAAGGACTTTTCAAGAGACCCAGTACTTC. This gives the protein CASSSRTFQETQYF.

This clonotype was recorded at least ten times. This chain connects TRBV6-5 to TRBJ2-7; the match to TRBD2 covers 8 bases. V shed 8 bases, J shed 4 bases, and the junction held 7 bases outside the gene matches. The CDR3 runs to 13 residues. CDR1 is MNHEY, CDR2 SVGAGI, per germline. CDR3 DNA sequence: TGTGCCAGCTCAACTAGCGGCCGATACGAGCAGTACTTC. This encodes CASSTSGRYEQYF.

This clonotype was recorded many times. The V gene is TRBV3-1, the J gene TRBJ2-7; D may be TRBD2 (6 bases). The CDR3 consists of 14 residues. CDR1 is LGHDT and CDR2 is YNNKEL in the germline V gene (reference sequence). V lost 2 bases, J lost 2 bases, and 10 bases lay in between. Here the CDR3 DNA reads TGTGCCAGCAGCCAAATTGGAGGGGCCTACGAGCAGTACTTC. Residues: CASSQIGGAYEQYF.

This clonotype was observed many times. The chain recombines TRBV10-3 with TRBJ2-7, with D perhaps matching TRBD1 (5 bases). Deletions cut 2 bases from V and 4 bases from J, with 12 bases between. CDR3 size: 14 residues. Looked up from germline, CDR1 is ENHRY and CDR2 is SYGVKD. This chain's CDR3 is CAISERGQLYEQYF. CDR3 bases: TGTGCCATCAGTGAGAGGGGCCAACTTTACGAGCAGTACTTC.